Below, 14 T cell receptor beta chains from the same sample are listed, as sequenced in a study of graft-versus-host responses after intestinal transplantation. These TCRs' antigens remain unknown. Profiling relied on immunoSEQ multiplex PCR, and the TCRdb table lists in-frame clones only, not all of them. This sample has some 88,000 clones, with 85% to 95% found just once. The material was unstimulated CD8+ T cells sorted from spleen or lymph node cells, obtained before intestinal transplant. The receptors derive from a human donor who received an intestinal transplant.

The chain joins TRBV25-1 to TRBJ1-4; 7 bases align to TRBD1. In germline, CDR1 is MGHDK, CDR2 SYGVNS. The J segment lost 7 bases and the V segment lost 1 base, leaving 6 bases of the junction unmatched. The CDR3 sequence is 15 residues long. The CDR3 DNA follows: TGTGCCAGCAGTGAATCGAGGCAGGGGGGTGAAAAACTGTTTTTT. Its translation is CASSESRQGGEKLFF.

The CDR3 nucleotides read TGTGCCAGCAGCTCTCCGACAGGGGACTATGGCTACACCTTC. Translating gives CASSSPTGDYGYTF. This chain joins TRBV5-6 and TRBJ1-2; 8 nucleotides match TRBD1. Germline CDR1 and CDR2: SGHDT and YYEEEE. The CDR3 spans 14 residues. V lost 3 bases to trimming and J lost 3 bases; unmatched junction nucleotides: 4.

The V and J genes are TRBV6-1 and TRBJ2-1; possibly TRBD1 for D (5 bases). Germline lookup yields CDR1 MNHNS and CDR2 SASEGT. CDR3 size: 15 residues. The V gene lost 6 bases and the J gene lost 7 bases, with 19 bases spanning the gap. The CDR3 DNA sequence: TGTGCCAGCAGGGTGACTGACAGCCCGTGGAATGAGCAGTTCTTC. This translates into CASRVTDSPWNEQFF.

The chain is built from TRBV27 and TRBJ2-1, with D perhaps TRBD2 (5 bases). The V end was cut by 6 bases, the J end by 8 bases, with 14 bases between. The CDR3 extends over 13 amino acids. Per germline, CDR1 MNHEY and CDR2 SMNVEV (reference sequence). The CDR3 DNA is TGTGCCAGCAGCTCTCGGGATATCTATGAGCAGTTCTTC. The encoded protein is CASSSRDIYEQFF.

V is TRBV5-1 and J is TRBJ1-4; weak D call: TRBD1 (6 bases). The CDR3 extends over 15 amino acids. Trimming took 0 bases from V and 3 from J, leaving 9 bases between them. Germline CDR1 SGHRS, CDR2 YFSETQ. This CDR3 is CASSLEGGANEKLFF. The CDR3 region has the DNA TGCGCCAGCAGCTTGGAGGGGGGGGCTAATGAAAAACTGTTTTTT.

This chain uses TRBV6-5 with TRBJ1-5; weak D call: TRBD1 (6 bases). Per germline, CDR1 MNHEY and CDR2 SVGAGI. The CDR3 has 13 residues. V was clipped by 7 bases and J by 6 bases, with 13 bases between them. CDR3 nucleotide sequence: TGTGCCAGCAAGAGGACAGAGAGTCAGCCCCAGCATTTT. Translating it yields CASKRTESQPQHF.

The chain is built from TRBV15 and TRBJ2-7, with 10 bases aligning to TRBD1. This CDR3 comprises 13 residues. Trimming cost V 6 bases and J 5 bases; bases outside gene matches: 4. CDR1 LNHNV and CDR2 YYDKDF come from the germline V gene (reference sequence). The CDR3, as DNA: TGTGCCACCAGAGACAGGGGGCAGGACGAGCAGTACTTC. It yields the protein CATRDRGQDEQYF.

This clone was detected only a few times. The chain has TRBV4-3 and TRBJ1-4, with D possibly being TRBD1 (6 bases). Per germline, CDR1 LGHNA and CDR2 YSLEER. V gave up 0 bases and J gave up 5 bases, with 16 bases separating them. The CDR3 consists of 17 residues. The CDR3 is CASSQDAIRTGNEKLFF. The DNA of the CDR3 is TGCGCCAGCAGCCAAGACGCTATTCGTACAGGGAATGAAAAACTGTTTTTT.

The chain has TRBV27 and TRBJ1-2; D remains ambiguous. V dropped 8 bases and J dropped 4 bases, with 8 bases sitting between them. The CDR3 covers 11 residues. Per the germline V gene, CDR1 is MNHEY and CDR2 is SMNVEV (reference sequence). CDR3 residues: CASGVAYGYTF. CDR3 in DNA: TGTGCCAGCGGCGTAGCCTATGGCTACACCTTC.

The CDR3 here is CASSLEGPYNEQFF. Here the CDR3 DNA reads TGTGCCAGCAGCTTAGAGGGGCCCTACAATGAGCAGTTCTTC. This chain connects TRBV7-2 to TRBJ2-1; D possibly corresponds to TRBD1 (5 bases). Germline-derived CDR1 and CDR2 are SGHTA and FQGNSA. V shed 1 base and J shed 2 bases, with 6 bases lying between them. CDR3 size: 14 residues.

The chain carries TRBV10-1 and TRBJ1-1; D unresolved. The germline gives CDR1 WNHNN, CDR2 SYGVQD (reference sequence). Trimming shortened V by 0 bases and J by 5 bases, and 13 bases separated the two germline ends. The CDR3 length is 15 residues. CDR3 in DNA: TGCGCCAGCAGTGAGTCCACTATGGCCCGTACTGAAGCTTTCTTT. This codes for CASSESTMARTEAFF.

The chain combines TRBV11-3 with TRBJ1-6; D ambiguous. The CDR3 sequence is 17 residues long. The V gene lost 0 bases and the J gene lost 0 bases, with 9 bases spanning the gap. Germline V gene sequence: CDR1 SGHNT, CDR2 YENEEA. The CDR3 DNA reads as TGTGCCAGCAGCTTAGATCCGGGGAGCTCCTATAATTCACCCCTCCACTTT. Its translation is CASSLDPGSSYNSPLHF.

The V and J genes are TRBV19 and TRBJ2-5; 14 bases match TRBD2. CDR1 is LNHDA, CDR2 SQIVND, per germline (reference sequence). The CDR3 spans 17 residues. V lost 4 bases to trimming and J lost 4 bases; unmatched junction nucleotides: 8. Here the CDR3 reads CASSKTSGGALGETQYF. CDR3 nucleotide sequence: TGTGCCAGTAGTAAGACTAGCGGGGGGGCTCTGGGAGAGACCCAGTACTTC.

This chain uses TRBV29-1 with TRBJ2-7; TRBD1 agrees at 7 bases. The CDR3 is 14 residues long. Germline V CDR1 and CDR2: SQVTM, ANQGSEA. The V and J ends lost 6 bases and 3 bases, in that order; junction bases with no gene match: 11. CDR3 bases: TGCAGCGTGAGCGGCACAGGGGCCAACTACGAGCAGTACTTC. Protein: CSVSGTGANYEQYF.